The clone carrying this T cell receptor (beta chain) was recorded only once. Its antigen is as yet unknown. The entry originates in a study of cytomegalovirus exposure and HLA in healthy donors. Study-level background: The approximately 120 validation repertoires and the roughly 700 first-cohort repertoires shared a platform, a later analysis reported. Broader study findings: In vitro data verified a few CMV-associated chains as specific for CMV antigens. Subsequent analysis revealed that first-cohort TCR clusters tended to co-occur in the 120 validation repertoires.

It was the approximately 130-subject validation cohort, separate from the roughly 700-subject first cohort, to which the donors belonged. Some clones are missing from TCRdb's copy, which holds only in-frame ones; the method was immunoSEQ multiplex PCR. In the table there are 55,000 to 80,000 clones, approximately 95% of which are singletons. The origin of this receptor is a woman aged 18-35 years in good health and CMV-seropositive. The sequencing sample was made of PBMCs.

The CDR3 bases are TGTGCCAGCAGTTCTGGCGGGGGCAGAGCAGATACGCAGTATTTT. It is translated as CASSSGGGRADTQYF. The gene calls are TRBV28 and TRBJ2-3, with TRBD2 as a possible D gene (7 bases). Germline V lookup: CDR1 MDHEN, CDR2 SYDVKM. The CDR3 runs to 15 residues. V was pared by 4 bases and J by 4 bases, with 15 bases between.